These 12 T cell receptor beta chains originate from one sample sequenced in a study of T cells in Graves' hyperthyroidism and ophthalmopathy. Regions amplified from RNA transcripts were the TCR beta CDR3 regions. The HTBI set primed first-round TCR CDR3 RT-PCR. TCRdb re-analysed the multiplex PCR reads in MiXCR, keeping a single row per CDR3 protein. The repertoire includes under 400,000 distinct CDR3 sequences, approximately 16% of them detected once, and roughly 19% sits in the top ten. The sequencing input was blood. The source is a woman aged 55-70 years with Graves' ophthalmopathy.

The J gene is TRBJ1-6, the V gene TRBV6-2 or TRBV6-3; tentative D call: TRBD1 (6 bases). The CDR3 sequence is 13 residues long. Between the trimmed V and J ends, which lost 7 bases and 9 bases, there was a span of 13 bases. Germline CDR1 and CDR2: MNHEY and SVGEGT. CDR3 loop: CASKETGGSPLHF. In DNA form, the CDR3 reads TGTGCCAGCAAAGAGACAGGCGGTTCACCCCTCCACTTT.

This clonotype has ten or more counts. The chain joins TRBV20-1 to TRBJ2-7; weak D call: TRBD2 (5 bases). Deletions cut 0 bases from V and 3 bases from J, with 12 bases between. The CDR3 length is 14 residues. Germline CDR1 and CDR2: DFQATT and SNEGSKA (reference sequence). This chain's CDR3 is CSARDLGGSYEQYF. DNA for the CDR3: TGCAGTGCTAGAGATCTGGGTGGGAGCTACGAGCAGTACTTC.

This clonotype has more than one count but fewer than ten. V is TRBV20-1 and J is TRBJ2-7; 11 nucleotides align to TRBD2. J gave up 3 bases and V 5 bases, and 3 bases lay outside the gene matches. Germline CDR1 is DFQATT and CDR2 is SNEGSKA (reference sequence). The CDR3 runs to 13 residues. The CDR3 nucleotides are TGCAGTGCTTTTACTAGCGGGAGCTACGAGCAGTACTTC. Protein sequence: CSAFTSGSYEQYF.

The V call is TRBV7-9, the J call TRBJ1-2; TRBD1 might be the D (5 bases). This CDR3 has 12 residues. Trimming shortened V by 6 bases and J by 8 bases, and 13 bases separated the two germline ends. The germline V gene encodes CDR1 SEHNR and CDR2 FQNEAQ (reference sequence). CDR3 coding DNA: TGTGCCAGCAGGCCCTGGGGCAGAGGCTACACCTTC. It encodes CASRPWGRGYTF. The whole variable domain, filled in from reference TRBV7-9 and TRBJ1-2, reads DTGVSQNPRHKITKRGQNVTFRCDPISEHNRLYWYRQTLGQGPEFLTYFQNEAQLEKSRLLSDRFSAERPKGSFSTLEIQRTEQGDSAMYLCASRPWGRGYTFGSGTRLTVV.

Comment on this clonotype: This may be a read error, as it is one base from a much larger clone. The CDR3 coding sequence is TGTGCCAGCAGTGGACAGGGGATCTATGGCTACACCTTC. Translating gives CASSGQGIYGYTF. The J gene is TRBJ1-2, the V gene TRBV2; 8 bases line up with TRBD1. This CDR3 has 13 amino acids. The J segment lost 4 bases and the V segment lost 4 bases, leaving 2 bases of the junction unmatched. Germline assignment: CDR1 SNHLY and CDR2 FYNNEI.

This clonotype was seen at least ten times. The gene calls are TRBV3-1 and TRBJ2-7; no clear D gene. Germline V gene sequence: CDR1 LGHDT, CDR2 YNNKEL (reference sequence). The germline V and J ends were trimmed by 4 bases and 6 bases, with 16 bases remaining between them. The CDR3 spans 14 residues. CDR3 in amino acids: CASSPMLAVSEQYF. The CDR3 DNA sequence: TGTGCCAGCAGCCCTATGCTGGCGGTCTCCGAGCAGTACTTC.

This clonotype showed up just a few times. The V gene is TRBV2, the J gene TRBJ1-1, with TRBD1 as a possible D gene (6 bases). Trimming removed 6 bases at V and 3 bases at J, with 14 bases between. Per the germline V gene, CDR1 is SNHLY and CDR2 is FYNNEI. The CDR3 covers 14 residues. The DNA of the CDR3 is TGTGCCAGCAGAGGGACAAACGGCGACACTGAAGCTTTCTTT. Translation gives CASRGTNGDTEAFF.

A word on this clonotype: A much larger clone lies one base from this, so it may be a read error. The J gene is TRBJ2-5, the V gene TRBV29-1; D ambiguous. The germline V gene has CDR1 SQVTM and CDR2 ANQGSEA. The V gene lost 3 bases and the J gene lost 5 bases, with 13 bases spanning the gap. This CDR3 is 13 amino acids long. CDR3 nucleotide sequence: TGCAGCGTTGACGCTGACGGTCTTGAGACCCAGTACTTC. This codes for CSVDADGLETQYF.

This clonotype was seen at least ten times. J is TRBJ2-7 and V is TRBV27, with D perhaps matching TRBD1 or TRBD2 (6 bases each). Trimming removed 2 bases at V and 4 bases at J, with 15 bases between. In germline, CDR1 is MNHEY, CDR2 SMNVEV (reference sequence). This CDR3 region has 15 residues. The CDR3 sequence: CASSLGDGGVYEQYF. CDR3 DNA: TGTGCCAGCAGTTTAGGGGACGGGGGCGTTTACGAGCAGTACTTC.

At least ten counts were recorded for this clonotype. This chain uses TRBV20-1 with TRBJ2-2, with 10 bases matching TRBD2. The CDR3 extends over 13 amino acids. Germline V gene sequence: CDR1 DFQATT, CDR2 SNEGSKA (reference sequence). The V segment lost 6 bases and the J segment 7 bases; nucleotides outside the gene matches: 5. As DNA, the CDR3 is TGCAGTGCCAGACTAGCGGGCGTCGGGGAGCTGTTTTTT. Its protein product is CSARLAGVGELFF.

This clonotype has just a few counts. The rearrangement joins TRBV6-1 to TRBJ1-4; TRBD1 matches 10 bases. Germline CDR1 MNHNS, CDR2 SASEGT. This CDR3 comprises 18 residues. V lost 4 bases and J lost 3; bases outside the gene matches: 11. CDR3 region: CASSGGTGARTSNEKLFF. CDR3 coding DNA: TGTGCCAGCAGTGGGGGGACAGGGGCAAGAACTTCTAATGAAAAACTGTTTTTT.

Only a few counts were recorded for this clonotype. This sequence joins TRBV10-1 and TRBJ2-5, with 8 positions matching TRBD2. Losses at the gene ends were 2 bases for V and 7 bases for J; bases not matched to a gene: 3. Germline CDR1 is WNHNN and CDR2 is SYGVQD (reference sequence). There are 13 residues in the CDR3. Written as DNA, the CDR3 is TGCGCCAGCAGTGAGGAGCTAGCGGGGACCCAGTACTTC. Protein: CASSEELAGTQYF.